This T cell receptor beta chain appears in the sequencing data of a study of CD4+ T cells in melanoma. A remark on this clone: Its antigen is unidentified.

The CDR3 runs 15 residues. J lost 1 base, V lost 4 bases, and 4 bases had no gene match. Germline CDR1 and CDR2: LNHDA and SQIVND (reference sequence). Study-level results: Reportedly, melanoma neoantigen-specific CD4+ T cells showed varied differentiation states. A reported correlation linked neoantigen-specific CD4+ T cells to CD8+, macrophage and B cell function.

Clones were read by immunoSEQ multiplex PCR, and TCRdb kept only the in-frame ones, dropping some. Of about 55,000 clones listed, roughly three quarters are singletons. The chain is built from TRBV19 and TRBJ2-7; the match to TRBD1 covers 10 bases. This clonotype was obtained from a human donor with melanoma. Input material: tumor tissue. As DNA, the CDR3 is TGTGCCAGTAGTACTCCGGGACAGGGGTCCTACGAGCAGTACTTC. It encodes CASSTPGQGSYEQYF.